These T cell receptor beta chains were read from a single sample in a study of patients and donors after allogeneic stem cell transplantation. Using its own MiXCR run on the RT-PCR reads, TCRdb lists one record per CDR3 protein. The table has 410,000 or so distinct CDR3 sequences, about a sixth seen once. Sequencing used blood, either unsorted or a sorted T cell fraction (not recorded which). Receptors originate from a human donor who was either an allogeneic HSCT recipient or a stem cell or donor lymphocyte infusion donor (not recorded which). It is not recorded whose cells these are; they may come from a transplant donor. Both conserved end residues are part of each CDR3. Each record gives: V gene, J gene, D gene, clone size, CDR3 DNA, CDR3 protein. D genes are given only for firm matches. Size is stated for part of the rows, as once, few or many counts, or as a class when the clone is expanded.

>TRBV20-1|TRBJ2-3|.|.
TGCAGTGCCTCGTCGGGCGGGTTCACAGATACGCAGTATTTT
CSASSGGFTDTQYF
>TRBV20-1|TRBJ2-5|TRBD2|.
TGCAGTGCTCGTCCTACCCTAGCGGTTCAAGAGACCCAGTACTTC
CSARPTLAVQETQYF
>TRBV2|TRBJ2-1|.|few
TGTGCCAGCAGTGATTGGCAGCAGTTCTTC
CASSDWQQFF
>TRBV6-6|TRBJ2-7|TRBD1|.
TGTGCCAGCCCGTACAGGGGGAGCGAGCAGTACTTC
CASPYRGSEQYF
>TRBV2|TRBJ1-5|.|.
TGTGCCAGCGGACGGGGGGGCAATCAGCCCCAGCATTTT
CASGRGGNQPQHF
>TRBV5-1|TRBJ2-3|.|few
TGCGCCAGCAGCTACAAAGTCCCGGATACGCAGTATTTT
CASSYKVPDTQYF
>TRBV4-1|TRBJ2-7|.|.
TGCGCCAGCAGCCAAGGGGGGACCCACACCTACGAGCAGTACTTC
CASSQGGTHTYEQYF
>TRBV6-1|TRBJ2-7|.|.
TGTGCCAGCCGGGACCGTGGCGGGGACAGCCTTACTGTGTACTTC
CASRDRGGDSLTVYF
>TRBV7-9|TRBJ2-7|TRBD1|many
TGTGCCAGCAGCCCCGGGACAGCACCCTACGAGCAGTACTTC
CASSPGTAPYEQYF
>TRBV5-1|TRBJ2-7|TRBD2|many
TGTGCCAGCAGCCTTAGCGGGGGGCCCTACGAGCAGTACTTC
CASSLSGGPYEQYF
>TRBV29-1|TRBJ1-3|.|few
TGCAGCGTTGATGGGACGGTGTATAGAGACACCATATATTTT
CSVDGTVYRDTIYF
>TRBV6-5|TRBJ2-7|.|.
TGTGCCAGCAGTTACGGTGGTGGGGCTAGGCACGAGCAGTACTTC
CASSYGGGARHEQYF
>TRBV4-1|TRBJ1-2|.|few
TGCGCCAGCAGCCCTATCGAGGGCTATGGCTACACCTTC
CASSPIEGYGYTF
>TRBV5-1|TRBJ2-7|.|.
TGCGCCAGCAGCTTGGCCTTGGGGTACTACGAGCAGTACTTC
CASSLALGYYEQYF
>TRBV27|TRBJ1-2|.|few
TGTGCCAGCTGTCACAAGGGGTTCAAGAACTATGGCTACACCTTC
CASCHKGFKNYGYTF
>TRBV11-2|TRBJ2-1|TRBD2|.
TGTGCCAGCACCTCACTAGCGGGGAAAAGTGATGAGCAGTTCTTC
CASTSLAGKSDEQFF
>TRBV7-6|TRBJ1-1|.|.
TGTGCCAGCAGCTCAGACCTAGTGAACACTGAAGCTTTCTTT
CASSSDLVNTEAFF
>TRBV11-2|TRBJ2-1|TRBD2|few
TGTGCCAGCAGCTTGAATAGCGGGAGGTTCAATGAGCAGTTCTTC
CASSLNSGRFNEQFF
>TRBV7-3|TRBJ2-1|.|.
TGTGCCAGCAGCCCGAGGGGGCGCGGGAACAATGAGCAGTTCTTC
CASSPRGRGNNEQFF
>TRBV11-1|TRBJ2-2|TRBD1|few
TGTGCCAGCAGCCCGGGACAGGGCACCGGGGAGCTGTTTTTT
CASSPGQGTGELFF
>TRBV20-1|TRBJ2-7|TRBD2|once
TGCAGTGCTACCGGGAGGGGGGCAAGGGAGCAGTACTTC
CSATGRGAREQYF
>TRBV7-2|TRBJ2-1|TRBD2|few
TGTGCCAGCAGGATAGTAACTAGCGGGAGGGAGGAGTTCTTC
CASRIVTSGREEFF
>TRBV30|TRBJ1-1|.|.
TGTGCCTGGGCGGGAGTGAACACTGAAGCTTTCTTT
CAWAGVNTEAFF
>TRBV20-1|TRBJ1-6|.|.
TGCAGTGCTAGTGGGGCTCCGACGAAATCACCCCTCCACTTT
CSASGAPTKSPLHF
>TRBV30|TRBJ1-5|TRBD1|few
TGTGCCTGGAGTTCGGACAGGGGACAGCCCCAGCATTTT
CAWSSDRGQPQHF
>TRBV5-6|TRBJ2-1|.|few
TGTGCCAGCAGCCCGGGGTGGACCTACTCCTACAATGAGCAGTTCTTC
CASSPGWTYSYNEQFF
>TRBV11-2|TRBJ2-7|.|.
TGTGCCAGTCGATATGGGAGGGTAAGGGGGGAGCAGTACTTC
CASRYGRVRGEQYF
>TRBV24-1|TRBJ1-1|.|.
TGTGCCACCAATACTATAGCAGGGAGTACTGAAGCTTTCTTT
CATNTIAGSTEAFF
>TRBV6-2/TRBV6-3|TRBJ1-6|.|.
TGTGCCAGCAGTTACGACGGCAGGGATGGTTCACCCCTCCACTTT
CASSYDGRDGSPLHF
>TRBV19|TRBJ1-2|.|.
TGTGCCAGTAGAATAGGGGCCATGGGCTACACCTTC
CASRIGAMGYTF
>TRBV19|TRBJ2-3|.|.
TGTGCCAGTAGTATAGCCCCCCTGAACACAGATACGCAGTATTTT
CASSIAPLNTDTQYF
>TRBV9|TRBJ1-6|.|.
TGTGCCAGCAGCGTACAGGGGTTCTATAATTCACCCCTCCACTTT
CASSVQGFYNSPLHF
>TRBV7-3|TRBJ1-1|TRBD1|few
TGTGCCAGCAGCTTACCGAGCAGGGGGACTGAAGCTTTCTTT
CASSLPSRGTEAFF
>TRBV9|TRBJ2-1|.|few
TGTGCCAGCAGCGTTCCAGGTTACAATGAGCAGTTCTTC
CASSVPGYNEQFF
>TRBV7-9|TRBJ1-6|.|many
TGTGCCAGCAGCTTAGCAAGGAATTCACCCCTCCACTTT
CASSLARNSPLHF
>TRBV6-1|TRBJ1-1|TRBD1|few
TGTGCCAGCAGTGATCCGGGACAGGGGCTTTTTTGGGGAGCTTTCTTT
CASSDPGQGLFWGAFF
>TRBV3-1|TRBJ1-4|TRBD1|few
TGTGCCAGCAGCCAAGTGGAGAGGGACAGCAGCGAAAAACTGTTTTTT
CASSQVERDSSEKLFF
>TRBV20-1|TRBJ2-7|TRBD2|.
TGCAGTGCTAGAGATCTAGGTCTAGCGGGGGGCTCAAAAACCTACGAGCAGTACTTC
CSARDLGLAGGSKTYEQYF
>TRBV29-1|TRBJ2-3|TRBD1|many
TGCAGCGTCGACAGGGGCCGGGGTGATACGCAGTATTTT
CSVDRGRGDTQYF
>TRBV13|TRBJ2-3|TRBD2|.
TGTGCCAGCGAAACGGGACTAGCGGGACTCACAGATACGCAGTATTTT
CASETGLAGLTDTQYF
>TRBV4-1|TRBJ2-7|.|.
TGCGCCAGCAGCCCACCACTATCGGGGCATCAATTCTACGAGCAGTACTTC
CASSPPLSGHQFYEQYF
>TRBV7-9|TRBJ2-7|.|.
TGTGCCAGCAGCTTAGGGACCAGGGAGGACGAGCAGTACTTC
CASSLGTREDEQYF
>TRBV9|TRBJ2-3|.|many
TGTGCCAGCAGCGTAGGTGGCGGAAGCACAGATACGCAGTATTTT
CASSVGGGSTDTQYF
>TRBV29-1|TRBJ1-1|.|.
TGCAGCGTTGAAATAAGGTCTCAGGGCACTGAAGCTTTCTTT
CSVEIRSQGTEAFF
>TRBV27|TRBJ2-1|.|.
TGTGCCAGCAGTTTGGCCCTAGGGGTTGGGGATGAGCAGTTCTTC
CASSLALGVGDEQFF
>TRBV5-4|TRBJ1-6|.|few
TGTGCCAGCAGCCCAACTGGATCACCCCTCCACTTT
CASSPTGSPLHF
>TRBV5-1|TRBJ2-1|TRBD2|.
TGCGCCAGCAGCTTTGCTAGCGGTAGTTACAATGAGCAGTTCTTC
CASSFASGSYNEQFF
>TRBV4-3|TRBJ1-5|TRBD1|many
TGCGCCAGCAGCCAAGATATACAGGGGAATCAGCCCCAGCATTTT
CASSQDIQGNQPQHF
>TRBV20-1|TRBJ2-5|.|.
TGCAGTGCTAGAACCCCAGCGGGTCGGGGAGAGACCCAGTACTTC
CSARTPAGRGETQYF
>TRBV3-1|TRBJ2-3|.|.
TGTGCCAGCGCTCCACTCGGACGTGGCACAGATACGCAGTATTTT
CASAPLGRGTDTQYF
>TRBV20-1|TRBJ1-6|.|.
TGCAGTGCTAGAATCCCCGGCCTAAGGAGGAATTCACCCCTCCACTTT
CSARIPGLRRNSPLHF
>TRBV18|TRBJ2-7|TRBD1|few
TGTGCCAGCTCATTCGCCGGACAGGGGATCTCCTACGAGCAGTACTTC
CASSFAGQGISYEQYF
>TRBV12-3/TRBV12-4|TRBJ2-5|.|many
TGTGCCAGCACTCTCTCGGGGGCGCAAGAGACCCAGTACTTC
CASTLSGAQETQYF